This passage covers 21 T cell receptor beta chains from one sample sequenced in a study of early T cells in non-severe SARS-CoV-2 infection. In TCRdb, the 5' RACE reads were re-called with MiXCR into one record per CDR3 protein. The sample lists around 28,000 distinct CDR3 sequences, less than 6.5% occurring once. Sequencing input: whole blood. The receptors come from an adult who was a healthcare worker with PCR-confirmed SARS-CoV-2 infection or an uninfected control (not recorded which).

The table lists this clonotype with a few counts. The V call is TRBV7-8, the J call TRBJ2-3; 7 bases line up with TRBD2. CDR3 size: 16 residues. The germline V gene has CDR1 SGHVS and CDR2 FQNEAQ. The V segment lost 4 bases and the J segment 1 base; nucleotides outside the gene matches: 8. For the CDR3, the DNA is TGTGCCAGCAGCTGGGGGGGGAGTATCGGCACAGATACGCAGTATTTT. Protein product: CASSWGGSIGTDTQYF. Supplemented by reference TRBV7-8 and TRBJ2-3, the full variable domain reads GAGVSQSPRYKVAKRGQDVALRCDPISGHVSLFWYQQALGQGPEFLTYFQNEAQLDKSGLPSDRFFAERPEGSVSTLKIQRTQQEDSAVYLCASSWGGSIGTDTQYFGPGTRLTVL.

This clonotype was recorded a few times. The gene calls are TRBV12-3 or TRBV12-4 and TRBJ2-7; no clear D gene. CDR3 size: 14 residues. V lost 7 bases and J lost 2, with 15 bases in between. CDR3 in amino acids: CASIRSTSPYEQYF. CDR3 DNA: TGTGCCAGCATCCGAAGCACCTCACCCTACGAGCAGTACTTC.

This clonotype was recorded many times. The chain links TRBV20-1 to TRBJ2-1, with 10 bases fitting TRBD2. V lost 0 bases, J lost 12 bases, and 14 bases stayed unmatched. This CDR3 spans 16 amino acids. Germline V gene sequence: CDR1 DFQATT, CDR2 SNEGSKA (reference sequence). CDR3 in amino acids: CSARDRGAGGPGVQFF. DNA of the CDR3: TGCAGTGCTAGAGATCGAGGAGCGGGAGGGCCTGGGGTGCAGTTCTTC.

This clonotype appeared many times. V usage is TRBV9 and J usage is TRBJ1-5; no reliable D call. The CDR3 consists of 13 residues. Germline-derived CDR1 and CDR2 are SGDLS and YYNGEE. Deletions cut 3 bases from V and 4 bases from J, with 8 bases between. The DNA of the CDR3 is TGTGCCAGCAGCGCGACCGTTAATCAGCCCCAGCATTTT. This translates into CASSATVNQPQHF.

The V and J genes are TRBV20-1 and TRBJ2-3; D is uncertain. This CDR3 region has 11 residues. Germline loops: CDR1 DFQATT, CDR2 SNEGSKA (reference sequence). V was pared by 0 bases and J by 5 bases, with 3 bases between. The CDR3: CSARDLDTQYF. The CDR3 DNA sequence: TGCAGTGCTAGAGATCTAGATACGCAGTATTTT.

This clonotype was recorded at least ten times. The chain combines TRBV6-5 with TRBJ1-1; D is possibly TRBD1 (6 bases). The CDR3 has 16 residues. Germline-derived CDR1 and CDR2 are MNHEY and SVGAGI. Deletions cut 0 bases from V and 1 base from J, with 12 bases between. The CDR3 bases are TGTGCCAGCAGTTACTCGAAGCAGGGGCGGAACACTGAAGCTTTCTTT. The encoded protein is CASSYSKQGRNTEAFF.

The chain uses TRBV29-1 and TRBJ2-2; no definite D call. CDR1 and CDR2 (germline): SQVTM, ANQGSEA. V lost 5 bases to trimming and J lost 1 base, with 8 bases between them. CDR3 length: 13 residues. As DNA, the CDR3 is TGCAGCGTTTCTCCGGGGAACACCGGGGAGCTGTTTTTT. Amino acid sequence: CSVSPGNTGELFF.

This clonotype was recorded at least ten times. The rearrangement joins TRBV7-3 to TRBJ2-3; D gene uncertain. Germline CDR1 reads SGHTA; CDR2 reads FQGTGA. CDR3 length: 15 amino acids. V was shortened by 5 bases and J by 1 base, with 13 bases between the two germline ends. The CDR3, as DNA: TGTGCCAGCAGCCGGTTCGTTGGGGGCACAGATACGCAGTATTTT. It translates to CASSRFVGGTDTQYF. The variable domain in full, completed from reference TRBV7-3 and TRBJ2-3, reads GAGVSQTPSNKVTEKGKYVELRCDPISGHTALYWYRQSLGQGPEFLIYFQGTGAADDSGLPNDRFFAVRPEGSVSTLKIQRTERGDSAVYLCASSRFVGGTDTQYFGPGTRLTVL.

This clonotype was detected many times. The chain uses TRBV20-1 and TRBJ2-3; TRBD2 aligns across 8 bases. This CDR3 has 15 amino acids. Per germline, CDR1 DFQATT and CDR2 SNEGSKA (reference sequence). V gave up 3 bases and J gave up 1 base; unmatched junction bases: 6. The DNA for the CDR3 is TGCAGTGCTAGCGGGAGGGGGTTTGGCACAGATACGCAGTATTTT. Encoded protein: CSASGRGFGTDTQYF.

This clonotype appeared many times. The chain combines TRBV9 with TRBJ1-2, with no clear D. The V end was cut by 0 bases, the J end by 3 bases, with 9 bases between. The CDR3 extends over 14 amino acids. Germline V gene sequence: CDR1 SGDLS, CDR2 YYNGEE. CDR3 DNA: TGTGCCAGCAGCGTAGGTGCCGGGGACTATGGCTACACCTTC. Amino acids: CASSVGAGDYGYTF.

This clonotype appeared many times. DNA for the CDR3: TGCGCCAGCAGCTTGGACGGGGATCAGCCCCAGCATTTT. Translation: CASSLDGDQPQHF. V and J are TRBV5-1 and TRBJ1-5, with D hard to call. Germline V gene lookup returns CDR1 SGHRS and CDR2 YFSETQ. Trimming cost V 0 bases and J 5 bases, with 6 bases left between them. This CDR3 spans 13 amino acids.

This clonotype was seen at least ten times. This chain uses TRBV15 with TRBJ1-2; weak D call: TRBD1 (6 bases). The CDR3 is 14 amino acids. V was trimmed by 3 bases and J by 4 bases, leaving 12 bases between them. Germline values: CDR1 LNHNV, CDR2 YYDKDF (reference sequence). CDR3 sequence: CATSRRQARYGYTF. The CDR3, as DNA: TGTGCCACCAGCAGGAGACAGGCCCGCTATGGCTACACCTTC.

This clonotype was counted a few times. The V call is TRBV15, the J call TRBJ1-1; D unclear. CDR1 is LNHNV, CDR2 YYDKDF, per germline (reference sequence). V lost 0 bases and J lost 7, with 18 bases in between. This CDR3 comprises 16 residues. This chain's CDR3 is CATSRESPFGTGEAFF. CDR3 nucleotide sequence: TGTGCCACCAGCAGAGAAAGCCCCTTCGGAACGGGTGAAGCTTTCTTT.

This clonotype was detected only a few times. This chain uses TRBV12-3 or TRBV12-4 with TRBJ2-3; D is uncertain. The CDR3 covers 12 residues. V lost 7 bases and J 5 bases, leaving 10 bases between the germline ends. The CDR3 loop reads CASKTLLDTQYF. The CDR3, as DNA: TGTGCCAGCAAAACCCTTTTAGATACGCAGTATTTT.

This clonotype has ten or more counts. CDR3 sequence: CASSQDKGAAGTPYEQYF. CDR3 nucleotides: TGTGCCAGCAGCCAAGATAAGGGGGCGGCGGGAACCCCCTACGAGCAGTACTTC. The V call is TRBV14, the J call TRBJ2-7, with D possibly being TRBD1 (7 bases). The germline V gene has CDR1 SGHDN and CDR2 FVKESK. The CDR3 sequence is 18 residues long. V was cut by 0 bases and J by 2 bases, with 20 bases left in between. The full variable domain, its missing parts supplied by reference TRBV14 and TRBJ2-7, is EAGVTQFPSHSVIEKGQTVTLRCDPISGHDNLYWYRRVMGKEIKFLLHFVKESKQDESGMPNNRFLAERTGGTYSTLKVQPAELEDSGVYFCASSQDKGAAGTPYEQYFGPGTRLTVT.

This clonotype appeared many times. V usage is TRBV20-1 and J usage is TRBJ2-1; possibly TRBD2 for D (6 bases). The germline V gene has CDR1 DFQATT and CDR2 SNEGSKA (reference sequence). The CDR3 sequence is 13 residues long. V was pared by 6 bases and J by 10 bases, with 19 bases between. CDR3 DNA: TGCAGTGCGTTACTGGGGGGTAAGCGGGAGCAGTTCTTC. It is translated as CSALLGGKREQFF.

This chain links TRBV28 with TRBJ2-3, with D possibly TRBD2 on 6 matching bases. Trimming shortened V by 6 bases and J by 6 bases, and 16 bases separated the two germline ends. Germline-derived CDR1 and CDR2 are MDHEN and SYDVKM. The CDR3 length is 14 residues. CDR3 loop: CASSTVAGSDTQYF. CDR3 coding DNA: TGTGCCAGCAGCACCGTGGCGGGGTCTGATACGCAGTATTTT.

This clonotype is medium-sized by share. V usage is TRBV6-2 or TRBV6-3 and J usage is TRBJ2-3, with 11 bases that match TRBD1. The CDR3 contains 14 residues. V was clipped by 10 bases and J by 2 bases; unmatched bases: 5. Germline lookup yields CDR1 MNHEY and CDR2 SVGEGT. CDR3 sequence: CAIGTGGLTDTQYF. The CDR3 region has the DNA TGTGCCATCGGGACAGGGGGACTCACAGATACGCAGTATTTT.

In this sample, this clonotype turned up many times. J is TRBJ1-1 and V is TRBV5-6, with D maybe TRBD1 (6 bases). The V gene's germline CDR1 is SGHDT and CDR2 YYEEEE. The CDR3 is made up of 12 amino acids. V was clipped by 4 bases and J by 6 bases, with 10 bases between them. CDR3 sequence reads: CASSRQVAEAFF. The CDR3 DNA reads as TGTGCCAGCAGCCGACAGGTCGCTGAAGCTTTCTTT.

The chain carries TRBV7-6 and TRBJ2-1; 9 bases match TRBD1. There are 20 residues in the CDR3. Per germline, CDR1 SGHVS and CDR2 FNYEAQ. Losses at the gene ends were 0 bases for V and 3 bases for J; bases not matched to a gene: 15. CDR3 nucleotides: TGTGCCAGCAGCTTAGCTGCCCGGGGGTACCGGGACAGGGTCTACAATGAGCAGTTCTTC. It specifies CASSLAARGYRDRVYNEQFF. Together with reference TRBV7-6 and TRBJ2-1, the CDR3 gives the full variable domain: GAGVSQSPRYKVTKRGQDVALRCDPISGHVSLYWYRQALGQGPEFLTYFNYEAQQDKSGLPNDRFSAERPEGSISTLTIQRTEQRDSAMYRCASSLAARGYRDRVYNEQFFGPGTRLTVL.

This clonotype was counted ten times or more. This sequence joins TRBV2 and TRBJ2-4; D possibly uses TRBD1 or TRBD2 (5 bases each). This CDR3 is built from 15 residues. Germline V CDR1 and CDR2: SNHLY, FYNNEI. V shed 6 bases and J shed 0 bases, with 12 bases lying between them. CDR3: CASRGRDGAKNIQYF. In DNA, the CDR3 is TGTGCCAGCAGAGGTCGGGACGGAGCCAAAAACATTCAGTACTTC.